This T cell receptor (beta chain) was captured in a study of blood T cell repertoires in COVID-19. This clone occurred once. Clones were sequenced by immunoSEQ multiplex PCR, and TCRdb holds only the in-frame ones, with some missing. Of approximately 140,000 clones listed, around nine tenths are singletons. The CDR3 runs to 13 residues. CDR1 is MDHEN and CDR2 is SYDVKM in the germline V gene. V shed 6 bases and J 4 bases; nucleotides not matched to a gene: 5. The sample taken for sequencing was PBMCs or T cells enriched from blood (not recorded which). The J gene is TRBJ1-2, the V gene TRBV28, with 7 bases fitting TRBD1. The clonotype originates from a young woman with acute COVID-19. CDR3 bases: TGTGCCAGCAGAAAGACAGGGTCCTATGGCTACACCTTC. Translated, it gives CASRKTGSYGYTF.